This is a list of T cell receptor beta chains from one sample in a study of early T cells in non-severe SARS-CoV-2 infection. TCRdb used MiXCR to reprocess the 5' RACE reads, holding one entry per CDR3 protein. The table lists fewer than 85,000 distinct CDR3 sequences, around 11% of them singletons. The sample consisted of whole blood, taken at baseline. All receptors come from an adult who was a healthcare worker with PCR-confirmed SARS-CoV-2 infection or an uninfected control (not recorded which). Both conserved end residues are part of each CDR3. The D gene is left open where the match is weak. A row's size may be missing; if present it is once, few, many or a size class.

D	J	V	size	DNA	CDR3
TRBD1	TRBJ1-1	TRBV20-1	many	TGCAGTGCGGGACAGGGTCTGACGAACACTGAAGCTTTCTTT	CSAGQGLTNTEAFF
NA	TRBJ2-5	TRBV18	many	TGTGCCAGCTCACCACCGTCGGTAGAGACCCAGTACTTC	CASSPPSVETQYF
NA	TRBJ2-7	TRBV11-2	few	TGTGCCAGCAGCTCCCACCCCCGGGAGCAGTACTTC	CASSSHPREQYF
NA	TRBJ1-1	TRBV7-8	NA	TGTGCCAGCAGCCCAAACACAAACAGGGTCACTGAAGCTTTCTTT	CASSPNTNRVTEAFF
NA	TRBJ1-1	TRBV3-1	NA	TGTGCCAGCAGCCAAGATGGGTCCAGCAACACTGAAGCTTTCTTT	CASSQDGSSNTEAFF
NA	TRBJ2-1	TRBV6-5	NA	TGTGCCAGCAGTCCCAACAATGAGCAGTTCTTC	CASSPNNEQFF
NA	TRBJ1-2	TRBV6-5	few	TGTGCCAGCGGGGGGGCGAAAGATGGCTACACCTTC	CASGGAKDGYTF
TRBD1	TRBJ1-2	TRBV29-1	NA	TGCAGCGTTGAAGATCTTCGGGCAGGGGGCAGGGATGGCTACACCTTC	CSVEDLRAGGRDGYTF
NA	TRBJ1-3	TRBV2	few	TGTGCCAGCAGTGAAACGGGGAGGAGATCTGGAAACACCATATATTTT	CASSETGRRSGNTIYF
TRBD1	TRBJ1-2	TRBV6-5	NA	TGTGCCAGCAGTTACCAAGACAGGGCCACTAACTATGGCTACACCTTC	CASSYQDRATNYGYTF
NA	TRBJ1-3	TRBV5-1	many	TGCGCCAGCAGCTTGGCCCCTGCAAACTCTGGAAACACCATATATTTT	CASSLAPANSGNTIYF
TRBD1	TRBJ2-7	TRBV5-1	NA	TGCGCCAGCGGCTCTGGGACAGGGGGCTACGAGCAGTACTTC	CASGSGTGGYEQYF
NA	TRBJ1-2	TRBV3-1	few	TGTGCCAGCAGCCAAGTGGGGGCGGCTGGCTACACCTTC	CASSQVGAAGYTF
NA	TRBJ2-1	TRBV20-1	NA	TGCAGTGCTAGAGAGTTAGAGCAAAATGAGCAGTTCTTC	CSARELEQNEQFF
TRBD2	TRBJ2-3	TRBV3-1	NA	TGTGCCAGCAGCCAAGGGGGCCTAGCGGGTAGCACAGATACGCAGTATTTT	CASSQGGLAGSTDTQYF
NA	TRBJ2-7	TRBV20-1	few	TGCAGTGCCCACATTTCAGGGACCCAGCAGTACTTC	CSAHISGTQQYF
TRBD1	TRBJ1-1	TRBV14	few	TGTGCCAGCAAACGACAGGGACTGAACACTGAAGCTTTCTTT	CASKRQGLNTEAFF
NA	TRBJ2-2	TRBV6-1	NA	TGTGCCAGCAGTGAAAGGGGCGCCCACTCGAACACCGGGGAGCTGTTTTTT	CASSERGAHSNTGELFF
NA	TRBJ2-1	TRBV14	few	TGTGCCAGCAGCGGGATCCTCTACAATGAGCAGTTCTTC	CASSGILYNEQFF
NA	TRBJ2-1	TRBV5-1	NA	TGCGCCAGCAGCTGGATCCCTACGGGACTCAACAATGAGCAGTTCTTC	CASSWIPTGLNNEQFF
NA	TRBJ2-1	TRBV20-1	many	TGCAGTGCGACCGGGACATCACATGAGCAGTTCTTC	CSATGTSHEQFF
NA	TRBJ2-2	TRBV18	few	TGTGCCAGCTCACCAAAGGTTGGTGCCGGGGAGCTGTTTTTT	CASSPKVGAGELFF
NA	TRBJ1-6	TRBV7-2	once	TGTGCCAGCAGCTTAGAGGGGACCGACTTTTTCTATAATTCACCCCTCCACTTT	CASSLEGTDFFYNSPLHF
NA	TRBJ1-6	TRBV7-9	few	TGTGCCAGCAGCTTAGCTAATACCGGGCCCAGGGCCCTCCACTTT	CASSLANTGPRALHF
TRBD1	TRBJ2-1	TRBV12-3/TRBV12-4	many	TGTGCCAGCAGTTCCCGGGACAGATGGTACAATGAGCAGTTCTTC	CASSSRDRWYNEQFF
NA	TRBJ2-7	TRBV28	many	TGTGCCAGCCGACAGACTTGGGCCCTCGAGCAGTACTTC	CASRQTWALEQYF
TRBD2	TRBJ2-7	TRBV3-1	NA	TGTGCCAGCAGCCAAAGCCTAGCGGGGGCGTACGAGCAGTACTTC	CASSQSLAGAYEQYF
NA	TRBJ2-5	TRBV25-1	NA	TGTGCCAGCAGTCAATGGGGGGAAGAGACCCAGTACTTC	CASSQWGEETQYF
NA	TRBJ2-1	TRBV5-1	NA	TGCGCCAGCAGCTTGTCTAGCTCCTACAATGAGCAGTTCTTC	CASSLSSSYNEQFF
TRBD2	TRBJ2-3	TRBV4-2	many	TGTGCCAGCAGCCAACTAGCGGGGGGATTCACAGATACGCAGTATTTT	CASSQLAGGFTDTQYF
NA	TRBJ2-7	TRBV28	NA	TGTGCCAGCAGTTTTGCAGGGCGCGAGCAGTACTTC	CASSFAGREQYF
NA	TRBJ1-1	TRBV29-1	many	TGCAGCACATTCGAAGGCACTGAAGCTTTCTTT	CSTFEGTEAFF
NA	TRBJ1-1	TRBV6-5	many	TGTGCCAGCAGTTACTCGAATAGGGAAGCTTTCTTT	CASSYSNREAFF
TRBD1	TRBJ2-7	TRBV29-1	few	TGCAGCGTTGAGTTGACAGGGAAAACCTACGAGCAGTACTTC	CSVELTGKTYEQYF
NA	TRBJ1-3	TRBV25-1	few	TGTGCCAGCAGTGAAACGGTGACTGGAAACACCATATATTTT	CASSETVTGNTIYF
TRBD1	TRBJ2-4	TRBV6-2/TRBV6-3	few	TGTGCCAGCAGTAACGCACAGGGGGCCAAAAACATTCAGTACTTC	CASSNAQGAKNIQYF
TRBD2	TRBJ2-1	TRBV9	few	TGTGCCAGCAGCCTCGAAGCGGGGGGATACAATGAGCAGTTCTTC	CASSLEAGGYNEQFF
NA	TRBJ2-2	TRBV7-9	few	TGTGCCAGCAGCCCCAGTGGTCGGCAGAACACCGGGGAGCTGTTTTTT	CASSPSGRQNTGELFF
NA	TRBJ1-2	TRBV6-5	NA	TGTGCCAGCCAAACTCCCAGAGGGCGGTGGAATGGCTACACCTTC	CASQTPRGRWNGYTF
TRBD2	TRBJ2-5	TRBV7-2	NA	TGTGCCAGCAGCTTAGTTAGCGGGGGGGCAGAGACCCAGTACTTC	CASSLVSGGAETQYF
NA	TRBJ1-1	TRBV20-1	NA	TGCAGTGCTAGTAGGCCGTTGGCTTTCTTT	CSASRPLAFF